The 23 T cell receptor beta chains listed next were all sequenced from one sample in a study of T cell repertoires in cytomegalovirus infection. A single record per CDR3 protein comes from TCRdb applying MiXCR to the reads. The repertoire consists of just under 300,000 distinct CDR3 sequences, with about 8.8% occurring once and the leading ten covering more than 2.5%. The material sequenced was PBMCs. Every receptor here comes from a human donor in good health (CMV status not recorded). Some clones in this sample may be carry-over from other donors' samples.

This clonotype was seen ten or more times. The chain recombines TRBV20-1 with TRBJ2-7; 7 nucleotides match TRBD1. Germline lookup yields CDR1 DFQATT and CDR2 SNEGSKA (reference sequence). Trimming cost V 3 bases and J 5 bases; bases outside gene matches: 7. This CDR3 is 13 amino acids long. CDR3: CSARRGPSDEQYF. CDR3 DNA sequence: TGCAGTGCTAGGAGGGGGCCATCAGACGAGCAGTACTTC.

This clonotype was recorded at least ten times. The chain links TRBV7-2 to TRBJ1-1; D not certain. The CDR3 totals 13 residues. V was trimmed by 2 bases and J by 6 bases, leaving 10 bases between them. Germline values: CDR1 SGHTA, CDR2 FQGNSA. The CDR3 coding sequence is TGTGCCAGCAGCTTAATCTGGGTCCCTGAAGCTTTCTTT. It codes for CASSLIWVPEAFF.

There are many counts of this clonotype. The rearrangement links TRBV6-5 to TRBJ2-3; TRBD1 aligns across 8 bases. With 5 bases clipped from V and 2 bases from J, the junction kept 9 bases outside the gene matches. The CDR3 is 16 amino acids. The germline V gene encodes CDR1 MNHEY and CDR2 SVGAGI. CDR3 protein: CASSPKGQALTDTQYF. In DNA form, the CDR3 reads TGTGCCAGCAGTCCGAAGGGACAGGCACTCACAGATACGCAGTATTTT.

The rearrangement joins TRBV3-1 to TRBJ1-2, with D unclear. With 2 bases removed from V and 10 bases from J, the gap between germline ends came to 8 bases. CDR3 size: 11 residues. Germline V lookup: CDR1 LGHDT, CDR2 YNNKEL (reference sequence). This chain's CDR3 is CASSQTSLYTF. CDR3 nucleotides: TGTGCCAGCAGCCAAACCAGTCTCTACACCTTC. Full variable domain (rest looked up from reference TRBV3-1 and TRBJ1-2): DTAVSQTPKYLVTQMGNDKSIKCEQNLGHDTMYWYKQDSKKFLKIMFSYNNKELIINETVPNRFSPKSPDKAHLNLHINSLELGDSAVYFCASSQTSLYTFGSGTRLTVV.

This clonotype was recorded many times. The chain joins TRBV29-1 to TRBJ2-7; the D is unclear. This CDR3 comprises 11 residues. V was cut by 3 bases and J by 2 bases, with 5 bases left in between. Germline values: CDR1 SQVTM, CDR2 ANQGSEA. In DNA, the CDR3 is TGCAGCGTTGATGCGGCCTACGAGCAGTACGTC. This codes for CSVDAAYEQYV.

This clonotype was picked up many times. The CDR3 loop reads CASSSSAGVETQYF. The CDR3 region has the DNA TGTGCCAGCAGCTCCTCCGCGGGGGTAGAGACCCAGTACTTC. The chain has TRBV7-2 and TRBJ2-5; 7 positions agree with TRBD2. The CDR3 totals 14 residues. Germline values: CDR1 SGHTA, CDR2 FQGNSA. V was pared by 4 bases and J by 4 bases, with 6 bases of the junction left unmatched.

This clonotype was counted ten times or more. This chain uses TRBV20-1 with TRBJ2-1; 9 bases fit TRBD2. Germline CDR1 and CDR2: DFQATT and SNEGSKA (reference sequence). The CDR3 sequence is 14 residues long. Trimming cost V 6 bases and J 3 bases; bases outside gene matches: 6. The DNA of the CDR3 is TGCAGTGCGGGGCTAGCGGGATTCTACAATGAGCAGTTCTTC. Protein sequence: CSAGLAGFYNEQFF.

The gene calls are TRBV2 and TRBJ2-5; maybe TRBD2 (6 bases). This CDR3 spans 14 amino acids. CDR1 and CDR2 (germline): SNHLY, FYNNEI. Trimming took 3 bases from V and 7 from J, leaving 15 bases between them. The CDR3 region has the DNA TGTGCCAGCAGTGAGGACTTCTCGCGGGGGACCCAGTACTTC. Translating gives CASSEDFSRGTQYF.

This clonotype was counted many times. The chain employs TRBV6-2 or TRBV6-3 and TRBJ2-6; D is ambiguous. Trimming took off 4 bases at V and 2 bases at J, with 12 bases between the two ends. CDR1 is MNHEY, CDR2 SVGEGT, per germline. This CDR3 has 16 residues. For the CDR3, the DNA is TGTGCCAGCAGTTCCCCCCCCCGCCCTGGGGCCAACGTCCTGACTTTC. Protein sequence: CASSSPPRPGANVLTF.

This clonotype came up many times. This chain joins TRBV6-5 and TRBJ2-3; the match to TRBD1 covers 7 bases. Germline values: CDR1 MNHEY, CDR2 SVGAGI. This CDR3 comprises 15 residues. V was pared by 0 bases and J by 7 bases, with 7 bases of the junction left unmatched. DNA of the CDR3: TGTGCCAGCAGTTACTCTGGGACAGCCATAAATACGCAGTATTTT. Translated, it gives CASSYSGTAINTQYF.

This clonotype has just one count. A read error may be the cause here, since a much bigger clone is one base away. The V and J genes are TRBV19 and TRBJ2-2; D possibly corresponds to TRBD2 (6 bases). This CDR3 contains 13 residues. V was clipped by 3 bases and J by 10 bases, with 12 bases between them. CDR1 and CDR2 (germline): LNHDA, SQIVND (reference sequence). Here the CDR3 DNA reads TGTGCCAGTAGTATTGGCGGGGCTGTGGAGCTGTTTTTT. Protein product: CASSIGGAVELFF.

This clonotype was seen at least ten times. The CDR3 DNA reads TGTGCCAGCATTCCTAGGCAGGGCCAGATTAACACCGGGGAGCTGTTTTTT. Translation gives CASIPRQGQINTGELFF. The chain has TRBV6-1 and TRBJ2-2, with D possibly TRBD1 on 5 matching bases. CDR3 size: 17 residues. The germline V gene has CDR1 MNHNS and CDR2 SASEGT. V was shortened by 7 bases and J by 2 bases, with 20 bases between the two germline ends.

This chain joins TRBV18 and TRBJ2-3, with D maybe TRBD2 (5 bases). CDR1 is KGHSH, CDR2 LQKENI, per germline. V lost 2 bases and J lost 3, with 15 bases in between. The CDR3 consists of 16 residues. CDR3 protein: CASSPSFQGGTDTQYF. CDR3 in DNA: TGTGCCAGCTCACCAAGTTTCCAAGGAGGTACAGATACGCAGTATTTT.

This clonotype was counted many times. The J gene is TRBJ2-7, the V gene TRBV29-1, with D possibly matching TRBD1 (6 bases). Trimming took 6 bases from V and 1 from J, leaving 10 bases between them. The germline gives CDR1 SQVTM, CDR2 ANQGSEA. CDR3 size: 12 residues. The CDR3 sequence: CSVARGSYEQYF. Here the CDR3 DNA reads TGCAGCGTCGCCAGGGGTTCCTACGAGCAGTACTTC.

This clonotype was recorded a few times. This rearrangement joins TRBV5-4 to TRBJ1-2; D might be TRBD1 (5 bases). This CDR3 contains 14 residues. V lost 1 base and J 5 bases, leaving 12 bases between the germline ends. Germline-derived CDR1 and CDR2 are SGHNT and YYREEE (reference sequence). As DNA, the CDR3 is TGTGCCAGCAGCTTGAATCCAGGGACGTATGGCTACACCTTC. It translates to CASSLNPGTYGYTF.

This clonotype was counted ten times or more. Germline and junction disagree at one end, which may indicate a read error. V is TRBV6-6 and J is TRBJ1-2; a weak D match, TRBD1 (6 bases). The CDR3 sequence is 13 residues long. Germline CDR1 is MNHNY and CDR2 is SVGAGI (reference sequence). In nucleotides, the CDR3 is TGTGCCAGCAGTTACTTGGACAGCTATGGCTACACCTTT. It is translated as CASSYLDSYGYTF.

There are many counts of this clonotype. The V and J genes are TRBV2 and TRBJ2-7; the D call may be TRBD1 or TRBD2 (5 bases each). V lost 5 bases, J lost 6 bases, and 17 bases lay in between. From germline, CDR1 is SNHLY and CDR2 FYNNEI. The CDR3 has 14 amino acids. Written as DNA, the CDR3 is TGTGCCAGCAGTCCCGGGACCCCTTTGGGCGAGCAGTACGTC. Translating it yields CASSPGTPLGEQYV.

The table lists this clonotype with many counts. The gene calls are TRBV20-1 and TRBJ1-1; the D is unclear. Germline V gene data show CDR1 as DFQATT and CDR2 as SNEGSKA (reference sequence). CDR3 length: 13 amino acids. V was clipped by 2 bases and J by 0 bases, with 7 bases between them. The CDR3 loop is CSARSLVNTEAFF. CDR3 coding DNA: TGCAGTGCTAGAAGTCTGGTGAACACTGAAGCTTTCTTT.

The table lists this clonotype with many counts. The chain has TRBV4-3 and TRBJ1-3, with D unclear. Trimming pared 4 bases from V and 3 bases from J, leaving 22 bases between. Germline loops: CDR1 LGHNA, CDR2 YSLEER. The CDR3 consists of 18 residues. CDR3: CASSLLFVQASGGNTIYF. The CDR3 DNA sequence: TGCGCCAGCAGCCTCCTTTTCGTACAAGCGTCCGGTGGAAACACCATATATTTT.

The V and J genes are TRBV18 and TRBJ2-7, with D possibly called TRBD1 or TRBD2 (6 bases each). V was clipped by 0 bases and J by 3 bases, with 18 bases between them. This CDR3 has 17 residues. The germline CDR1 and CDR2 sequences are KGHSH and LQKENI. The CDR3 DNA follows: TGTGCCAGCTCACCACCGAGGGGGGCGTCACAGGGCTACGAGCAGTACTTC. Protein: CASSPPRGASQGYEQYF.

The chain recombines TRBV20-1 with TRBJ2-1; D is undetermined. From germline, CDR1 is DFQATT and CDR2 SNEGSKA (reference sequence). V was shortened by 0 bases and J by 9 bases, with 6 bases between the two germline ends. CDR3 size: 11 residues. As DNA, the CDR3 is TGCAGTGCTAGAGATGGGGTTGAGCAGTTCTTC. Protein sequence: CSARDGVEQFF.

This rearrangement joins TRBV28 to TRBJ2-5; D possibly corresponds to TRBD1 (6 bases). The germline V and J ends were trimmed by 5 bases and 6 bases, with 13 bases remaining between them. The germline CDR1 and CDR2 sequences are MDHEN and SYDVKM. This CDR3 is 13 amino acids long. The CDR3 reads CASSPGVTKTQYF. CDR3 bases: TGTGCCAGCAGTCCAGGGGTTACGAAGACCCAGTACTTC. The full variable domain, completed using reference TRBV28 and TRBJ2-5, is DVKVTQSSRYLVKRTGEKVFLECVQDMDHENMFWYRQDPGLGLRLIYFSYDVKMKEKGDIPEGYSVSREKKERFSLILESASTNQTSMYLCASSPGVTKTQYFGPGTRLLVL.

This clonotype was observed many times. This chain joins TRBV11-2 and TRBJ2-2; TRBD2 matches at 11 bases. This CDR3 contains 18 residues. Per germline, CDR1 SGHAT and CDR2 FQNNGV. V lost 3 bases and J lost 2; bases outside the gene matches: 8. The CDR3 loop reads CASSLRPSGGPNTGELFF. As DNA, the CDR3 is TGTGCCAGCAGCTTGAGGCCTAGCGGGGGGCCTAACACCGGGGAGCTGTTTTTT.